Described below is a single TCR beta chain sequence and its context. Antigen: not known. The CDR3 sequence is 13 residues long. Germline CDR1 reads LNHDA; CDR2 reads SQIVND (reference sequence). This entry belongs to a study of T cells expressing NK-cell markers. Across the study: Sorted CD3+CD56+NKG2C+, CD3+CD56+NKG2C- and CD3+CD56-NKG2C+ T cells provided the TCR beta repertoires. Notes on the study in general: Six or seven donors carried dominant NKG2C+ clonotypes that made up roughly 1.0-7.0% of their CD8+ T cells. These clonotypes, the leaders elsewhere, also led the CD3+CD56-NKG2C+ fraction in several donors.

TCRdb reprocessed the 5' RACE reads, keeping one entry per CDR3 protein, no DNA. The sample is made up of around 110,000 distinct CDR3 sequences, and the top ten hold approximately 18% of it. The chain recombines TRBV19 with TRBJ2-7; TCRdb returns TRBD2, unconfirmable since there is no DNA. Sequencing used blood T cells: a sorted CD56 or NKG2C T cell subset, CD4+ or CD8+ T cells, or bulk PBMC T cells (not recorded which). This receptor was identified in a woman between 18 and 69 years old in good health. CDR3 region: CASMEGVGYEQYF.